A single sample gave rise to the 2 T cell receptor beta chains below, sequenced in a study of PD-1 blockade in classical Hodgkin lymphoma (dated by TCRdb to the early 2020s). What the time point label conveys for this sample: cycle 2 day 1 (C2D1) of nivolumab. Relapse after autologous stem cell transplantation had occurred in all trial patients, and cohorts A, B and C were distinguished by prior brentuximab vedotin exposure. The method behind the library was the immunoSEQ multiplex PCR assay. Not all clones reach the TCRdb copy of this immuneACCESS table, which keeps in-frame sequences only. Checked studies attribute under half of the gap to unresolved V genes and leave the rest unexplained. This sample gives some 23,000 clones in total; about four fifths of them show up just once. The ten largest clones add up to around a sixth of the sample. The sample was peripheral blood mononuclear cells (PBMCs), taken before the second cycle of nivolumab. Receptors were obtained from a human donor with classical Hodgkin lymphoma.

The rearrangement links TRBV2 to TRBJ2-7; TRBD2 matches 9 bases. After removal of 8 bases from V and 4 bases from J, the junction contained 12 bases not matched to a gene. Germline V gene lookup returns CDR1 SNHLY and CDR2 FYNNEI. This CDR3 is 15 amino acids long. The DNA of the CDR3 is TGTGCCAGCCTTAGAGCGGGGGGACCTGGATACGAGCAGTACGTC. Amino acids: CASLRAGGPGYEQYV.

The chain employs TRBV28 and TRBJ1-1, with 8 bases fitting TRBD1. This CDR3 has 16 amino acids. Germline CDR1 MDHEN, CDR2 SYDVKM. The V segment lost 7 bases and the J segment 4 bases; nucleotides outside the gene matches: 14. The DNA for the CDR3 is TGTGCCAGCACCCCGGCAGGGGGCCCGTGGGGCACTGAAGCTTTCTTT. Protein product: CASTPAGGPWGTEAFF.